One sample yielded the 27 T cell receptor beta chains listed below, sequenced in a study of blood T cell repertoires in COVID-19. Only in-frame clones appear in the TCRdb table, and some are missing; sequencing was by immunoSEQ multiplex PCR. The data contain tens of thousands of clones, 75% to 80% of them seen just once; the ten biggest clones take up about 14%. The source material was peripheral blood. Receptor source: a human donor in a cohort sampled during active COVID-19.

The chain combines TRBV6-1 with TRBJ2-5, with D possibly matching TRBD1 (6 bases). Trimming pared 1 base from V and 5 bases from J, leaving 11 bases between. The CDR3 covers 14 residues. The germline gives CDR1 MNHNS, CDR2 SASEGT. The CDR3 protein is CASSEGRGGETQYF. The CDR3 DNA sequence: TGTGCCAGCAGTGAAGGCAGGGGCGGCGAGACCCAGTACTTC.

The chain combines TRBV6-5 with TRBJ1-6; D might be TRBD1 (5 bases). The CDR3 length is 14 residues. Germline V gene sequence: CDR1 MNHEY, CDR2 SVGAGI. Trimming left V 7 bases short and J 10 bases short, with 17 bases between. The CDR3 loop is CASTRDLGDSPLHF. In DNA form, the CDR3 reads TGTGCCAGCACCCGGGACTTGGGGGACTCACCCCTCCACTTT.

This chain connects TRBV11-2 to TRBJ2-6; D is ambiguous. The germline V and J ends were trimmed by 1 base and 1 base, with 5 bases remaining between them. The CDR3 length is 15 residues. CDR1 and CDR2 from the germline V gene are SGHAT and FQNNGV. Here the CDR3 reads CASSLALSGANVLTF. Written as DNA, the CDR3 is TGTGCCAGCAGCTTAGCGTTGTCTGGGGCCAACGTCCTGACTTTC.

In this sample, this clone turned up once. The chain is built from TRBV6-6 and TRBJ2-7; D gene uncertain. This CDR3 region has 13 residues. V shed 6 bases and J shed 0 bases, with 9 bases lying between them. Germline-derived CDR1 and CDR2 are MNHNY and SVGAGI (reference sequence). CDR3 loop: CASSDPYSYEQYF. In nucleotides, the CDR3 is TGTGCCAGCAGCGATCCCTACTCCTACGAGCAGTACTTC.

The chain is built from TRBV29-1 and TRBJ2-5, with 9 bases that match TRBD1. The germline gives CDR1 SQVTM, CDR2 ANQGSEA. This CDR3 spans 12 amino acids. The junction had 3 bases not matched to a gene; V was cut back by 7 bases and J by 3 bases. The CDR3 loop is CSARTGEETQYF. The CDR3, as DNA: TGCAGCGCCCGGACAGGGGAAGAGACCCAGTACTTC.

The CDR3: CAWSEMGQGNQPQHF. The CDR3 DNA reads as TGTGCCTGGAGCGAAATGGGACAGGGCAATCAGCCCCAGCATTTT. The chain employs TRBV30 and TRBJ1-5, with TRBD1 matching 8 bases. The CDR3 is made up of 15 amino acids. CDR1 is GTSNPN and CDR2 is SVGIG in the germline V gene (reference sequence). The J segment lost 2 bases and the V segment lost 3 bases, leaving 6 bases of the junction unmatched.

The chain joins TRBV25-1 to TRBJ2-4; maybe TRBD1 (6 bases). Germline V gene lookup returns CDR1 MGHDK and CDR2 SYGVNS. The V gene lost 4 bases and the J gene lost 2 bases, with 15 bases spanning the gap. The CDR3 is made up of 16 amino acids. Here the CDR3 DNA reads TGTGCCAGCAGTGCCGGACAGATCGGGTCCAAAAACATTCAGTACTTC. Translated: CASSAGQIGSKNIQYF.

This clone occurred once. The chain employs TRBV6-2 or TRBV6-3 and TRBJ2-7, with D tentatively TRBD2 (6 bases). Germline V gene data show CDR1 as MNHEY and CDR2 as SVGEGT. Deletions cut 2 bases from V and 5 bases from J, with 19 bases between. The CDR3 is 16 residues long. The CDR3 DNA follows: TGTGCCAGCAGTTACGCGACGATGGGGACTGGGGACGAGCAGTACTTC. Translated: CASSYATMGTGDEQYF.

J is TRBJ2-7 and V is TRBV19; 8 bases are a match to TRBD2. Per germline, CDR1 LNHDA and CDR2 SQIVND (reference sequence). V shed 5 bases, J shed 5 bases, and the junction held 11 bases outside the gene matches. The CDR3 is made up of 15 amino acids. CDR3 residues: CASSLSGRGVDEQYF. In DNA, the CDR3 is TGTGCCAGTAGTCTCAGCGGGAGAGGCGTCGACGAGCAGTACTTC.

This clone was seen only once. The chain combines TRBV5-1 with TRBJ2-1; possible D gene TRBD1, 5 bases. V lost 0 bases and J 0 bases, leaving 7 bases between the germline ends. CDR1 and CDR2 from the germline V gene are SGHRS and YFSETQ. The CDR3 is 15 amino acids. The CDR3 sequence is CASSLVQGSYNEQFF. CDR3 nucleotide sequence: TGCGCCAGCAGCTTGGTGCAGGGCTCCTACAATGAGCAGTTCTTC.

The CDR3: CAISESGLAGPNEQFF. The CDR3 nucleotides are TGTGCCATCAGTGAGTCTGGGCTAGCGGGCCCCAATGAGCAGTTCTTC. V is TRBV10-3 and J is TRBJ2-1, with 8 nucleotides matching TRBD2. V dropped 0 bases and J dropped 6; count of bases not matched to a gene: 7. The CDR3 extends over 16 amino acids. Germline loops: CDR1 ENHRY, CDR2 SYGVKD.

This rearrangement joins TRBV11-2 to TRBJ2-6, with 7 bases fitting TRBD1. With V trimmed by 10 bases and J by 0 bases, 15 bases remained unmatched. The CDR3 consists of 18 residues. Per the germline V gene, CDR1 is SGHAT and CDR2 is FQNNGV. As DNA, the CDR3 is TGTGCCACCAGTGAGTGGGACAGCCTAAGCTCTGGGGCCAACGTCCTGACTTTC. Protein: CATSEWDSLSSGANVLTF.

The chain employs TRBV7-2 and TRBJ2-7; perhaps TRBD1 as D (6 bases). The V end was cut by 3 bases, the J end by 0 bases, with 9 bases between. The CDR3 sequence is 14 residues long. The V gene's germline CDR1 is SGHTA and CDR2 FQGNSA. CDR3 sequence: CASSFGTPSYEQYF. The CDR3 region has the DNA TGTGCCAGCAGCTTCGGGACACCCTCCTACGAGCAGTACTTC.

The chain links TRBV3-1 (or the pseudogene TRBV3-2) to TRBJ1-2; a weak D match, TRBD1 (6 bases). The V end lost 5 bases, the J end lost 3 bases, and 13 bases lay between the germline ends. This CDR3 comprises 14 residues. The germline V gene encodes CDR1 LGHDT and CDR2 YNNKEL (reference sequence). The CDR3 sequence: CASSNWGQYYGYTF. Written as DNA, the CDR3 is TGTGCCAGCAGCAACTGGGGGCAGTACTATGGCTACACCTTC.

V usage is TRBV29-1 and J usage is TRBJ2-2; 11 nucleotides agree with TRBD2. The length of the CDR3 is 14 residues. The V segment lost 3 bases and the J segment 5 bases; nucleotides outside the gene matches: 2. CDR1 is SQVTM, CDR2 ANQGSEA, per germline. The chain's CDR3 is CSVDLAGGTGELFF. CDR3 in DNA: TGCAGCGTTGATCTAGCGGGAGGTACCGGGGAGCTGTTTTTT.

This clone was seen ten or more times. The chain links TRBV7-9 to TRBJ1-1; 10 positions match TRBD1. With V trimmed by 5 bases and J by 5 bases, 5 bases remained unmatched. The germline V gene encodes CDR1 SEHNR and CDR2 FQNEAQ (reference sequence). The CDR3 is made up of 14 amino acids. The CDR3 loop is CASSAWTGGTEAFF. The CDR3 DNA follows: TGTGCCAGCAGCGCTTGGACAGGGGGGACTGAAGCTTTCTTT.

In this sample, this clone turned up a few times. This rearrangement joins TRBV7-8 to TRBJ2-7; 8 bases are a match to TRBD1. Losses at the gene ends were 6 bases for V and 2 bases for J; bases not matched to a gene: 9. Germline-derived CDR1 and CDR2 are SGHVS and FQNEAQ. The CDR3 loop spans 15 amino acids. The CDR3 loop is CASRPTGQGPYEQYF. Written as DNA, the CDR3 is TGTGCCAGCAGACCTACCGGACAGGGACCCTACGAGCAGTACTTC.

This clone showed up just a few times. The genes are TRBV11-2 and TRBJ2-5; the match to TRBD2 covers 8 bases. From germline, CDR1 is SGHAT and CDR2 FQNNGV. After removal of 4 bases from V and 0 bases from J, the junction contained 4 bases not matched to a gene. The CDR3 has 15 amino acids. The CDR3 region has the DNA TGTGCCAGCAGCTCGGGGGGGACGGACCAAGAGACCCAGTACTTC. This gives the protein CASSSGGTDQETQYF.

The chain links TRBV6-5 to TRBJ1-1; D ambiguous. This CDR3 has 12 residues. V lost 5 bases and J lost 5, with 9 bases in between. Germline values: CDR1 MNHEY, CDR2 SVGAGI. CDR3 nucleotides: TGTGCCAGCAGTCTTATGAGGACTGAAGCTTTCTTT. It encodes CASSLMRTEAFF.

The chain couples TRBV10-1 to TRBJ2-5; no reliable D call. V was cut by 4 bases and J by 1 base, with 7 bases left in between. Germline loops: CDR1 WNHNN, CDR2 SYGVQD (reference sequence). CDR3 length equals 13 residues. The CDR3 loop is CASSALGQETQYF. CDR3 nucleotide sequence: TGCGCCAGCAGTGCGCTAGGCCAAGAGACCCAGTACTTC.

This clone was observed a handful of times. As DNA, the CDR3 is TGTGCTAGTGGTTTAGACAGGGGGCGCGTGGAGACCCAGTACTTC. As protein: CASGLDRGRVETQYF. The V gene is TRBV12-5, the J gene TRBJ2-5; 10 nucleotides agree with TRBD1. Germline V CDR1 and CDR2: LGHNT, FRNRAP. The V gene end was trimmed by 3 bases and the J gene end by 5 bases; junction bases not matched to a gene: 6. The CDR3 extends over 15 amino acids. The full variable domain, in which reference TRBV12-5 and TRBJ2-5 provide the parts outside the CDR3, is DARVTQTPRHKVTEMGQEVTMRCQPILGHNTVFWYRQTMMQGLELLAYFRNRAPLDDSGMPKDRFSAEMPDATLATLKIQPSEPRDSAVYFCASGLDRGRVETQYFGPGTRLLVL.

The chain combines TRBV30 with TRBJ1-1, with TRBD1 identical over 8 bases. Trimming took 1 base from V and 7 from J; bases not matched to a gene: 2. CDR1 is GTSNPN and CDR2 is SVGIG in the germline V gene (reference sequence). The CDR3 length is 12 residues. The CDR3 sequence: CAWSETGDEAFF. The CDR3 coding sequence is TGTGCCTGGAGTGAGACAGGGGATGAAGCTTTCTTT. The variable domain in full, with the rest retrieved from reference TRBV30 and TRBJ1-1, is SQTIHQWPATLVQPVGSPLSLECTVEGTSNPNLYWYRQAAGRGLQLLFYSVGIGQISSEVPQNLSASRPQDRQFILSSKKLLLSDSGFYLCAWSETGDEAFFGQGTRLTVV.

The chain links TRBV29-1 to TRBJ1-6; D is ambiguous. V lost 5 bases, J lost 8 bases, and 10 bases lay in between. The CDR3 has 12 amino acids. CDR1 is SQVTM and CDR2 is ANQGSEA in the germline V gene. The CDR3 nucleotides are TGCAGCGTTACAGACGGTTATTCACCCCTCCACTTT. It codes for CSVTDGYSPLHF.

The V and J genes are TRBV18 and TRBJ2-7; 9 bases are shared with TRBD1. The CDR3 runs 17 residues. V was clipped by 5 bases and J by 0 bases; unmatched bases: 11. The V gene's germline CDR1 is KGHSH and CDR2 LQKENI. CDR3 amino acids: CASSSNGGQGNSYEQYF. In nucleotides, the CDR3 is TGTGCCAGCTCATCAAACGGGGGACAGGGCAACTCCTACGAGCAGTACTTC.

The chain has TRBV3-1 (or the pseudogene TRBV3-2) and TRBJ1-2; D remains ambiguous. The germline CDR1 and CDR2 sequences are LGHDT and YNNKEL (reference sequence). The V end lost 0 bases, the J end lost 1 base, and 6 bases lay between the germline ends. The CDR3 runs to 14 residues. CDR3 protein: CASSQDLRNYGYTF. The CDR3 DNA follows: TGTGCCAGCAGCCAAGATCTACGTAACTATGGCTACACCTTC.

This chain links TRBV27 with TRBJ1-6; TRBD1 is a possible D gene (5 bases). Germline assignment: CDR1 MNHEY and CDR2 SMNVEV (reference sequence). The CDR3 contains 14 residues. Trimming left V 3 bases short and J 6 bases short, with 9 bases between. The CDR3 coding sequence is TGTGCCAGCAGTTTGTACAGGCCTAATTCACCCCTCCACTTT. This encodes CASSLYRPNSPLHF.

The chain links TRBV29-1 to TRBJ2-1, with 7 positions matching TRBD1. The CDR3 loop spans 18 amino acids. V dropped 1 base and J dropped 0; count of bases not matched to a gene: 12. Germline V gives CDR1 SQVTM, CDR2 ANQGSEA. The CDR3 bases are TGCAGCGTTGAAGGGGCCCTCGAGGACAGGAGCTCCTACAATGAGCAGTTCTTC. It yields the protein CSVEGALEDRSSYNEQFF.